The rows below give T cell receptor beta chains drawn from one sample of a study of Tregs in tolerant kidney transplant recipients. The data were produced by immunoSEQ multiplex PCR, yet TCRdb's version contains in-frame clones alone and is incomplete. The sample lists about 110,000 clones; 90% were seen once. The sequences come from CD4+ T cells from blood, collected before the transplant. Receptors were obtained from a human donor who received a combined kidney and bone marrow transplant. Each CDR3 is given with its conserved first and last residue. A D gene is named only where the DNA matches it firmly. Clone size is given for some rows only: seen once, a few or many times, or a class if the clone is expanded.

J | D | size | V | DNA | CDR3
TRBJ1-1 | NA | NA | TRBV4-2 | TGTGCCAGCAGCCAAGGGGCTGGAAAGAACACTGAAGCTTTCTTT | CASSQGAGKNTEAFF
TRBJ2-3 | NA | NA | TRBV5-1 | TGCGCCAGCAGCCCCCAGGGATGGGGCGACGGGACAGATACGCAGTATTTT | CASSPQGWGDGTDTQYF
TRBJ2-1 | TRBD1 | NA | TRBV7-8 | TGTGCCAGCAGCCCCGGACAGGAGAGAGATGAGCAGTTCTTC | CASSPGQERDEQFF
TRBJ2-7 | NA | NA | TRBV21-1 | TGTGCCAGCAGCACGCGACCGGGGCAGTACTTC | CASSTRPGQYF
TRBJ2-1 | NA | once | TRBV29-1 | TGCAGCGTCCGGGGAGTTTTGGTGGACAATGAGCAGTTCTTC | CSVRGVLVDNEQFF
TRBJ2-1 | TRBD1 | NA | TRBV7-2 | TGTGCCAGCAGCTTAGGAGGGGGACAGGGGATGATTGGGCAGTTCTTC | CASSLGGGQGMIGQFF
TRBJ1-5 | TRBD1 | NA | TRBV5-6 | TGTGCCAGCAGCACACGGGACAGGGGAAGCAATCAGCCCCAGCATTTT | CASSTRDRGSNQPQHF
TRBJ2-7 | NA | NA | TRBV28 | TGTGCCAGCAGTTTCCCCGGGACACAAACCTACGAGCAGTACTTC | CASSFPGTQTYEQYF
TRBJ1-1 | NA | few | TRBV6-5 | TGTGCCAGCAGTTACGCCTGGACAGCAAACACTGAAGCTTTCTTT | CASSYAWTANTEAFF
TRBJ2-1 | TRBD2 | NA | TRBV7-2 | TGTGCCAGCAGCTTTGGTGGGACTAGCCACAATGAGCAGTTCTTC | CASSFGGTSHNEQFF
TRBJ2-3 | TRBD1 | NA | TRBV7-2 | TGTGCCAGCAGCTTAGCGAATATCGGGCCAGGACAGGTCACAGATACGCAGTATTTT | CASSLANIGPGQVTDTQYF
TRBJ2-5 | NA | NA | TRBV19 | TGTGCCAGTAGTATAGGGGCGGGGGACATCCAAGAGACCCAGTACTTC | CASSIGAGDIQETQYF
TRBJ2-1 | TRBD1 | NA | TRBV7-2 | TGTGCCAGCAGCGCAGGGACAGACTTTACCTCCTACAATGAGCAGTTCTTC | CASSAGTDFTSYNEQFF
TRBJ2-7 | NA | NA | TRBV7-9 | TGTGCCAGCAGCTTAGCGAGCGAATCCTACGAGCAGTACTTC | CASSLASESYEQYF
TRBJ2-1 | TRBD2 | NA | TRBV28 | TGTGCCAGCAGCCCCGCCCTCGGACTAGCGGGCAATGAGCAGTTCTTC | CASSPALGLAGNEQFF
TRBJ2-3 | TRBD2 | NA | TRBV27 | TGTGCCAGCAGTAAAACCGGGACTAAGGACACAGATACGCAGTATTTT | CASSKTGTKDTDTQYF
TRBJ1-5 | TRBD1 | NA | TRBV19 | TGTGCCAGTAGTAAGCAAGGACAGGGGGTAGGTCAGCCCCAGCATTTT | CASSKQGQGVGQPQHF
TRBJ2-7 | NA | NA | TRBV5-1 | TGCGCCAGCAGGGAGGCACCAGGAAACTACGAGCAGTACTTC | CASREAPGNYEQYF
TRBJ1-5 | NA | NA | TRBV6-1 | TGTGCCAGCAGTGACCTATGGCAGCCCCAGCATTTT | CASSDLWQPQHF
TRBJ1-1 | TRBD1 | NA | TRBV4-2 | TGTGCCAGCAGCCTAGGGGGGTACGGACAGGGGAACACTGAAGCTTTCTTT | CASSLGGYGQGNTEAFF
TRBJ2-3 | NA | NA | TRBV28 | TGTGCCACCCGGCTAGCGCAGCGGACGCAGTATTTT | CATRLAQRTQYF
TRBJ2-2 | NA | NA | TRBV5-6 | TGTGCCAGCAGTTACAGGGTGGGGGCCACCGGGGAGCTGTTTTTT | CASSYRVGATGELFF
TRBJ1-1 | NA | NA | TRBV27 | TGTGCCAGCAGTTTGGGGCAGGGGATAGCTTTGACTGAAGCTTTCTTT | CASSLGQGIALTEAFF
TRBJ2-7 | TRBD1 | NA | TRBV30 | TGTGCCTGGAGGAAAGGGACAGGGTACTACGAGCAGTACTTC | CAWRKGTGYYEQYF
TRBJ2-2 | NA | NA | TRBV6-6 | TGTGCCAGCAGTTACCCGGACAGTGCGAACACCGGGGAGCTGTTTTTT | CASSYPDSANTGELFF
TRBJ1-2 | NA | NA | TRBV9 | TGTGCCAGCAGCGTACAGGGGCGCGGTCCATATGGCTACACCTTC | CASSVQGRGPYGYTF
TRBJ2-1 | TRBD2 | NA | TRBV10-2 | TGCGCCAGCAGTGAGTCCAAAGCGGGGGCCCGAAGCTCCTACAATGAGCAGTTCTTC | CASSESKAGARSSYNEQFF
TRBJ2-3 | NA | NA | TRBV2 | TGTGCCAGCACCTTGGGCAGAGGCACAGATACGCAGTATTTT | CASTLGRGTDTQYF
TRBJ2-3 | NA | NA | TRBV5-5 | TGTGCCAGCAGCTTGGGGGGGCCCAGTTCATTT | CASSLGGPSSF
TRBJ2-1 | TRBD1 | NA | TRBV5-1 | TGCGCCAGCAGCCACGGACAGGTCTACGACAATGAGCAGTTCTTC | CASSHGQVYDNEQFF
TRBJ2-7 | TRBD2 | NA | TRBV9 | TGTGCCAGCAGCGTACTAGCGGAATCCTACGAGCAGTACTTC | CASSVLAESYEQYF
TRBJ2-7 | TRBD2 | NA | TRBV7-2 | TGTGCCAGCAGCTCGCGGACTAGCGGGGGATACGAGCAGTACTTC | CASSSRTSGGYEQYF
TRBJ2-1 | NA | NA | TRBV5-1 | TGCGCCAGCAGCTTGACAGGTCCGGCCGTCTATGAGCAGTTCTTC | CASSLTGPAVYEQFF
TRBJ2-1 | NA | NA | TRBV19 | TGTGCCAGTAGCCCACGGGCAGGGTTCAACAATGAGCAGTTCTTC | CASSPRAGFNNEQFF
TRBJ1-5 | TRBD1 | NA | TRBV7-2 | TGTGCCAGCAGCTTAGGACAGGGGGCGGTTCAGCCCCAGCATTTT | CASSLGQGAVQPQHF
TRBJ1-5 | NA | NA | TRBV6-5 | TGTGCCAGTGGTCGGAGCAATCAGCCCCAGCATTTT | CASGRSNQPQHF
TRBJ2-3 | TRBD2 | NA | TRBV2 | TGTGCCAGCAGAGGACTAGCGGGAGCGGCAGATACGCAGTATTTT | CASRGLAGAADTQYF
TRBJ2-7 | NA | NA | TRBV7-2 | TGTGCCAGCAGCTTAGGTCTTCCTAGGGGCGAGCAGTACTTC | CASSLGLPRGEQYF
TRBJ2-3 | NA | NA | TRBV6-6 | TGTGCCAGCAGTTACTCGTACAACACAGATACGCAGTATTTT | CASSYSYNTDTQYF
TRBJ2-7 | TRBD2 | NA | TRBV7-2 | TGTGCCAGCAGCCTAACTAGCGCCGCCTACGAGCAGTACTTC | CASSLTSAAYEQYF
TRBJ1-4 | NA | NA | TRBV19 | TGTGCCAGTAGACAGGTTGCAACTAATGAAAAACTGTTTTTT | CASRQVATNEKLFF
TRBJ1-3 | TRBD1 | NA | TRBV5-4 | TGTGCCAGCAGCTTGGTTGGGACAGGGGTCGGAAACACCATATATTTT | CASSLVGTGVGNTIYF
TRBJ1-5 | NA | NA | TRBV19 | TGTGCCACCTACGCGGGGGGTAAGAATCAGCCCCAGCATTTT | CATYAGGKNQPQHF
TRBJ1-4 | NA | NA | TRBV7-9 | TGTGCCAGCAGCCCGGACGGAGGTGGAAAACTGTTTTTT | CASSPDGGGKLFF
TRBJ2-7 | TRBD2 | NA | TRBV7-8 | TGTGCCAGCAGTCAACTAGCGGGAGGGCCCTACGAGCAGTACTTC | CASSQLAGGPYEQYF
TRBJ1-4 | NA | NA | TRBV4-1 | TGCGCCAGCAGCCTCCTAACAGGGGAAAAACTGTTTTTT | CASSLLTGEKLFF
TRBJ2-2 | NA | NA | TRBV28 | TGTGCCATGTCCAGGACGAACACCGGGGAGCTGTTTTTT | CAMSRTNTGELFF
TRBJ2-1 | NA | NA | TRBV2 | TGTGCCAGCAGTGAATGGAGGGAAGGTGAGCAGTTCTTC | CASSEWREGEQFF
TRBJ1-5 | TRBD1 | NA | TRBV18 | TGTGCCAGCTCACTATCGGGACAGAATCAGCCCCAGCATTTT | CASSLSGQNQPQHF
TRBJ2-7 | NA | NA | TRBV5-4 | TGTGCCAGCAGTTCCGCAGGGTCCTCCTACGAGCAGTACTTC | CASSSAGSSYEQYF
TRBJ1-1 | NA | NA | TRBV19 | TGTGCCAGTAGTATGGTAGCTATCACTGAAGCTTTCTTT | CASSMVAITEAFF
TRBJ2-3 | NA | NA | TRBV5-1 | TGCGCCAGCAGCGCCAGGGGTTTCGGCACAGATACGCAGTATTTT | CASSARGFGTDTQYF
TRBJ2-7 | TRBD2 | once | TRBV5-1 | TGCGCCAGCACCGAAGCGGGGGGGCCCTACGAGCAGTACTTC | CASTEAGGPYEQYF
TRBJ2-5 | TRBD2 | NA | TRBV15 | TGTGCCACCAGCAGGCGGACTGGGGGGGAGAGGACCCAGTACTTC | CATSRRTGGERTQYF
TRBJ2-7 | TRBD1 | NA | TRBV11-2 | TGTGCCAGCAGCCCCCAGACAGGGGACGAGCAGTACTTC | CASSPQTGDEQYF